This TCR beta chain was observed in a study of OX40 agonist ivuxolimab in advanced cancers. At the level of the study: The dose-escalation cohort was over 65% male, with a mean age of approximately 62 years, ranging about 23 to 79. Having had anti-PD-1, anti-PD-L1 or anti-CTLA-4 therapy before was allowed, and around 44% had some.

The protocol was immunoSEQ multiplex PCR, while the TCRdb copy is restricted to in-frame clones and leaves out a portion. The data hold about 100,000 clones, with under 95% observed a single time. Findings and limits, study-wide: The investigators did not determine what antigen specificity the expanded peripheral T cells had. The average count of expanded clones was higher among CD8+ T cells than among CD4+.

A note on this clone: Its antigen is not known.

The CDR3 sequence is 14 residues long. The germline CDR1 and CDR2 sequences are MNHEY and SVGAGI. The chain combines TRBV6-5 with TRBJ2-5, with D uncertain. Matching the DNA end better, TRBJ2-7 makes the J call doubtful. This sequence was found in an adult with an advanced solid tumor such as melanoma, head and neck, liver or kidney cancer. The sequenced sample was CD4+ or CD8+ T cells sorted from blood, obtained in a trial of the OX40 agonist ivuxolimab. CDR3 nucleotides: TGTGCCAGCAGTTACGGGCCCCACCCCTACGAGCAGTACTTC. It specifies CASSYGPHPYEQYF.